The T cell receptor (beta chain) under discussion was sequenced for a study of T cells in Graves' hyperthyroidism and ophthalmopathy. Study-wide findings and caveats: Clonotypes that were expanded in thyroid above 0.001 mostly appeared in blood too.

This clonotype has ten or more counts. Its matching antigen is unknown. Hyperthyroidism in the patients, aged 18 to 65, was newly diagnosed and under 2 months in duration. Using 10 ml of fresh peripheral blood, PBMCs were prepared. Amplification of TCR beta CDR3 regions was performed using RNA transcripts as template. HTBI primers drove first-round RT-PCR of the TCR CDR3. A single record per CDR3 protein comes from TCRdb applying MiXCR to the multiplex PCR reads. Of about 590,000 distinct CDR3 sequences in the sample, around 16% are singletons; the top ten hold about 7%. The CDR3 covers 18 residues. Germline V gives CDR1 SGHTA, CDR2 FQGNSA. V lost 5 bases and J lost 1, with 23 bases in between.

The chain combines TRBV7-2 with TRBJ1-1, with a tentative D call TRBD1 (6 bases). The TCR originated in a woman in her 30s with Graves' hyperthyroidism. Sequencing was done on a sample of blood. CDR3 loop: CASSPYPPAGTSNTEAFF. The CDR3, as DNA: TGTGCCAGCAGCCCCTATCCCCCGGCCGGGACATCGAACACTGAAGCTTTCTTT.